A selection of T cell receptor beta chains follows, all from one sample in a study of blood T cell repertoires in COVID-19. Generated by immunoSEQ multiplex PCR, the TCRdb table keeps only in-frame clones and is missing some. Among tens of thousands of clones listed, around 91% were seen once. What was sequenced was peripheral blood. These receptor sequences come from a man aged 45-65 years with active COVID-19. CDR3s include the opening cysteine and the closing phenylalanine or tryptophan. The D gene is left open where the match is weak. Where a row states a size, it is once, few, many or the class of an expanded clone; other rows omit it.

abundance	d_gene	j_gene	v_gene	CDR3aa	CDR3nt
NA	NA	TRBJ2-3	TRBV7-6	CASSLTEGHTDTQYF	TGTGCCAGCAGCCTCACCGAGGGCCACACAGATACGCAGTATTTT
NA	NA	TRBJ1-1	TRBV5-1	CASSLSGEQAFF	TGCGCCAGCAGCTTGAGCGGGGAACAAGCTTTCTTT
NA	TRBD1	TRBJ1-1	TRBV6-5	CASSYGQGISEAFF	TGTGCCAGCAGTTACGGACAGGGGATTTCTGAAGCTTTCTTT
NA	NA	TRBJ2-5	TRBV7-9	CASSLGGRWGDQETQYF	TGTGCCAGCAGCTTAGGGGGACGCTGGGGGGACCAAGAGACCCAGTACTTC
NA	NA	TRBJ2-3	TRBV11-3	CASSPRGSGTDTQYF	TGTGCCAGCAGCCCCCGGGGGTCGGGCACAGATACGCAGTATTTT
NA	TRBD1	TRBJ2-7	TRBV6-5	CATKGQGDSYEQYF	TGTGCCACCAAGGGACAGGGAGATTCCTACGAGCAGTACTTC
NA	TRBD1	TRBJ1-4	TRBV6-5	CASSTGAGSEKLFF	TGTGCCAGCAGCACAGGGGCGGGATCAGAAAAACTGTTTTTT
NA	TRBD2	TRBJ2-7	TRBV13	CASSRLGTRASYEQYF	TGTGCCAGCAGCCGACTAGGGACTAGAGCCTCCTACGAGCAGTACTTC
NA	NA	TRBJ2-3	TRBV9	CASSPIPTSRDTQYF	TGTGCCAGCAGCCCCATTCCAACTAGCAGGGATACGCAGTATTTT
NA	NA	TRBJ1-3	TRBV28	CASSSSSGSGNTIYF	TGTGCCAGCAGTTCCAGTTCAGGCTCTGGAAACACCATATATTTT
NA	TRBD2	TRBJ2-3	TRBV2	CASRPAGVNTDTQYF	TGTGCCAGTAGGCCAGCGGGGGTCAACACAGATACGCAGTATTTT
NA	NA	TRBJ1-5	TRBV15	CATSRPNQGPNQPQHF	TGTGCCACCAGCAGACCTAACCAGGGCCCTAATCAGCCCCAGCATTTT
NA	TRBD1	TRBJ2-5	TRBV5-6	CASSGRNRGQETQYF	TGTGCCAGCAGCGGACGGAACAGGGGGCAAGAGACCCAGTACTTC
NA	TRBD2	TRBJ2-1	TRBV10-3	CAISRTSGGAGSINEQFF	TGTGCCATCAGTCGGACTAGCGGGGGGGCCGGTTCAATCAATGAGCAGTTCTTC
NA	TRBD1	TRBJ1-3	TRBV3-1/TRBV3-2	CASSQRDRSSGNTIYF	TGTGCCAGCAGCCAGAGGGACAGGAGCTCTGGAAACACCATATATTTT
NA	TRBD1	TRBJ1-1	TRBV6-6	CASSHPPGQRNTEAFF	TGTGCCAGCAGCCATCCACCGGGACAGCGGAACACTGAAGCTTTCTTT
NA	NA	TRBJ1-2	TRBV5-4	CASSPGGSFNYGYTF	TGTGCCAGCAGCCCAGGAGGATCGTTTAACTATGGCTACACCTTC
NA	TRBD2	TRBJ2-2	TRBV3-1/TRBV3-2	CASSPPAGVPTTGELFF	TGTGCCAGCAGCCCCCCGGCGGGAGTGCCCACCACCGGGGAGCTGTTTTTT
once	NA	TRBJ1-1	TRBV4-1	CASSQAMGREAFF	TGCGCCAGCAGCCAAGCCATGGGCAGGGAAGCTTTCTTT
NA	NA	TRBJ2-5	TRBV3-1/TRBV3-2	CASSQPRGAIETQYF	TGTGCCAGCAGCCAACCCCGTGGGGCTATAGAGACCCAGTACTTC
NA	TRBD2	TRBJ2-7	TRBV4-1	CASSQLGGTEAYEQYF	TGCGCCAGCAGCCAACTGGGGGGGACGGAAGCCTACGAGCAGTACTTC
NA	NA	TRBJ1-1	TRBV14	CASSHLGFQGTEAFF	TGTGCCAGCAGCCATTTGGGATTCCAGGGCACTGAAGCTTTCTTT
few	NA	TRBJ2-3	TRBV2	CASSYSPSTDTQYF	TGTGCCAGTTCATACAGCCCTAGCACAGATACGCAGTATTTT
once	NA	TRBJ1-4	TRBV7-2	CASSLARGGEGRLFF	TGTGCCAGCAGCTTAGCGAGGGGGGGCGAAGGGCGTCTGTTTTTT
NA	NA	TRBJ2-1	TRBV6-5	CASRTTGILYNEQFF	TGTGCCAGCAGAACCACCGGGATCCTTTACAATGAGCAGTTCTTC
NA	NA	TRBJ2-1	TRBV7-2	CASSFWPPRNEQFF	TGTGCCAGCAGCTTTTGGCCACCTCGCAATGAGCAGTTCTTC
NA	NA	TRBJ1-1	TRBV2	CATSEEGREAFF	TGTGCCACTTCAGAGGAGGGGCGGGAAGCTTTCTTT
NA	NA	TRBJ2-1	TRBV7-9	CASSLPDYNEQFF	TGTGCCAGCAGCTTACCAGATTACAATGAGCAGTTCTTC
NA	TRBD1	TRBJ1-4	TRBV10-2	CASSGQGGEKLFF	TGCGCCAGCAGTGGACAGGGGGGCGAAAAACTGTTTTTT
NA	NA	TRBJ2-3	TRBV19	CASSINRGADTQYF	TGTGCCAGTAGTATAAACCGGGGTGCAGATACGCAGTATTTT
NA	NA	TRBJ1-5	TRBV9	CASSPQSNQPQHF	TGTGCCAGCAGCCCCCAGAGCAATCAGCCCCAGCATTTT
once	TRBD1	TRBJ1-6	TRBV5-8	CASSLEGGGSYNSPLHF	TGTGCCAGCAGCTTGGAAGGGGGCGGCTCCTATAATTCACCCCTCCACTTT
NA	NA	TRBJ1-5	TRBV7-8	CASSLEGFGSNQPQHF	TGTGCCAGCAGCTTAGAAGGTTTCGGGAGCAATCAGCCCCAGCATTTT
NA	NA	TRBJ2-3	TRBV15	CATSGGGRPDTQYF	TGTGCCACCAGCGGCGGGGGCCGCCCAGATACGCAGTATTTT
NA	NA	TRBJ1-2	TRBV18	CASSPRAKEGYTF	TGTGCCAGCTCACCGAGGGCAAAGGAGGGCTACACCTTC
NA	TRBD1	TRBJ2-1	TRBV5-4	CASSWDRREQFF	TGTGCCAGCAGCTGGGACAGGCGGGAGCAGTTCTTC
NA	TRBD1	TRBJ2-1	TRBV7-6	CASSLVGTEPNNEQFF	TGTGCCAGCAGCTTAGTTGGGACAGAGCCGAACAATGAGCAGTTCTTC
once	TRBD1	TRBJ2-7	TRBV2	CASSEWTGVREQYF	TGTGCCAGCAGTGAATGGACAGGGGTACGCGAGCAGTACTTC
NA	TRBD1	TRBJ2-1	TRBV24-1	CATSESGTGSIWEQFF	TGTGCCACCAGTGAGTCCGGGACAGGTTCCATCTGGGAGCAGTTCTTC
NA	TRBD2	TRBJ2-7	TRBV9	CASSVDRQGLAGANYEQYF	TGTGCCAGCAGCGTAGATAGGCAGGGACTAGCGGGGGCGAACTACGAGCAGTACTTC
NA	NA	TRBJ1-3	TRBV5-4	CASSATQGSGNTIYF	TGTGCCAGCAGCGCCACTCAGGGCTCTGGAAACACCATATATTTT
NA	TRBD1	TRBJ2-2	TRBV13	CASSLVVRGRRRPGELFF	TGTGCCAGCAGCTTAGTCGTCAGGGGGCGAAGGCGTCCCGGGGAGCTGTTTTTT
NA	TRBD1	TRBJ1-2	TRBV5-1	CASSPRQGFGGYTF	TGCGCCAGCAGCCCACGACAGGGCTTCGGTGGCTACACCTTC
once	NA	TRBJ1-1	TRBV6-5	CASRLTVNTEAFF	TGTGCCAGCAGACTCACGGTGAACACTGAAGCTTTCTTT
NA	NA	TRBJ2-6	TRBV11-2	CASSLARSGQKNVLTF	TGTGCCAGCAGCTTAGCAAGAAGTGGGCAGAAAAACGTCCTGACTTTC
NA	TRBD2	TRBJ2-3	TRBV6-4	CASSRTSGGTDTQYF	TGTGCCAGCAGTCGGACTAGCGGGGGCACAGATACGCAGTATTTT